This TCR beta chain was obtained from a study of graft-versus-host responses after intestinal transplantation. Study-level information: Anti-thymocyte globulin served as induction for all recipients, who then took tacrolimus and steroids for roughly 3 years.

CDR1 is SGHNT and CDR2 is YENEEA in the germline V gene. J lost 7 bases, V lost 4 bases, and 1 base had no gene match. The CDR3 contains 12 residues. This clone was detected only a few times. Its specificity is unknown. TCRdb's copy holds only in-frame clones and misses some; the assay was immunoSEQ multiplex PCR. The data show about 93,000 clones, about four fifths seen once. The clonotype originates from a human donor who received an intestinal transplant. This chain uses TRBV11-3 with TRBJ2-1; 7 bases match TRBD1. The sample consisted of unstimulated CD4+ T cells sorted from spleen or lymph node cells, taken before intestinal transplant. CDR3 in DNA: TGTGCCAGCAGCTCGACAGGGAATGAGCAGTTCTTC. Residues: CASSSTGNEQFF. Full variable domain (outside the CDR3, taken from reference TRBV11-3 and TRBJ2-1): EAGVVQSPRYKIIEKKQPVAFWCNPISGHNTLYWYLQNLGQGPELLIRYENEEAVDDSQLPKDRFSAERLKGVDSTLKIQPAELGDSAVYLCASSSTGNEQFFGPGTRLTVL.